This is a list of T cell receptor beta chains from one sample in a study of T cell clonotyping in hematopoietic cell transplantation. Clones were read by immunoSEQ multiplex PCR, and TCRdb kept only the in-frame ones, dropping some. The data hold fewer than 80,000 clones, with around 94% observed a single time. The sequenced material came from peripheral blood mononuclear cells. These receptors came from a man aged 50 to 59 in good health. Some clones in this sample may be carry-over from other donors' samples. The CDR3 runs from the conserved cysteine through the conserved F or W. Fields, in order: V gene, J gene, clone size, CDR3 protein. Size values are once, few and many counts, or a class for expanded clones, and some rows have none.

TRBV7-2,TRBJ1-2,few,CASSLGRADYGYTF
TRBV7-3,TRBJ2-5,NA,CASSLGTSGGAALRKETQYF
TRBV5-6,TRBJ2-7,NA,CASSFGETYEQYF
TRBV29-1,TRBJ1-2,NA,CSVDALPGGAYGYTF
TRBV20-1,TRBJ1-2,NA,CSARRETRYTF
TRBV4-3,TRBJ1-1,NA,CASSQEWQNTEAFF
TRBV27,TRBJ2-7,NA,CASTPRQGLYYEQYF
TRBV28,TRBJ2-3,NA,CASSHGTPISAQYF
TRBV15,TRBJ2-1,NA,CATSRDGAGGSYNEQFF
TRBV5-4,TRBJ2-7,NA,CASSYPGTRGRYEQYF
TRBV6-1,TRBJ1-4,NA,CASSETLPGEREKLFF
TRBV7-9,TRBJ2-7,NA,CASSLVGLAREQYF
TRBV27,TRBJ2-1,NA,CASSFVSGHLFF
TRBV6-5,TRBJ2-3,NA,CASSYSGTGGADTQYF
TRBV7-9,TRBJ1-1,NA,CASSPDSRHTEAFF
TRBV7-9,TRBJ1-1,once,CASSLAARNTEAFF
TRBV7-3,TRBJ2-1,NA,CASSAHSGGSYNEQFF
TRBV27,TRBJ2-1,NA,CASSQSWTSGVTGEQFF
TRBV19,TRBJ1-3,NA,CASSRQGGNTIYF
TRBV29-1,TRBJ2-7,NA,CSVEDGAYEQYF
TRBV28,TRBJ1-2,NA,CASADYGYTF
TRBV4-1,TRBJ1-5,NA,CASSQSGQDHQPQHF
TRBV6-5,TRBJ1-2,NA,CASSYSRDSLYGYTF
TRBV9,TRBJ1-1,NA,CASPGGGQGNTEAFF
TRBV9,TRBJ2-6,NA,CASSVTGLGANVLTF
TRBV15,TRBJ1-1,NA,CATSGTANTEAFF
TRBV11-2,TRBJ2-7,once,CASSPTQGTYEQYF
TRBV11-1,TRBJ1-3,once,CASSAQGNGNTIYF
TRBV14,TRBJ1-1,NA,CASSQITVRTEAFF
TRBV7-2,TRBJ1-1,NA,CASSLRTGNTEAFF
TRBV29-1,TRBJ2-3,NA,CSARGGPDTQYF
TRBV4-1,TRBJ2-7,once,CASSQDRSRGGNEQYF
TRBV6-1,TRBJ2-5,NA,CASSEGGARAQETQYF
TRBV7-3,TRBJ2-3,NA,CASSPGTSPDTQYF
TRBV6-5,TRBJ1-2,NA,CASRLQDVGSYGYTF
TRBV28,TRBJ2-4,NA,CASSPPFVEVENIQYF
TRBV30,TRBJ1-5,NA,CAWSVWSSGGSNQPQHF
TRBV10-3,TRBJ2-7,NA,CAIRATSGYEQYF
TRBV6-1,TRBJ2-7,NA,CASSERRDSQYF
TRBV28,TRBJ1-3,once,CASRTSSGNTIYF
TRBV30,TRBJ1-2,few,CAWSTNYGYTF
TRBV5-1,TRBJ1-1,NA,CASSKGQGDTEAFF
TRBV2,TRBJ1-5,once,CASSGQGIGNQPQHF
TRBV28,TRBJ1-1,NA,CASRSGTLRRAFF
TRBV29-1,TRBJ1-5,NA,CSVQESNQPQHF
TRBV27,TRBJ1-1,NA,CATRRGTGGRLNTEAFF
TRBV5-1,TRBJ2-1,NA,CASSQDAPGLSYNEQFF
TRBV10-3,TRBJ2-7,once,CAISEGALYEQYF
TRBV11-3,TRBJ2-7,NA,CASSLSGTASYEQYF
TRBV7-2,TRBJ2-6,NA,CASSFQVTSSGANVLTF
TRBV2,TRBJ1-1,NA,CASSEGGTGLSNTEAFF
TRBV5-8,TRBJ2-3,NA,CASSRLAGRQDTQYF
TRBV6-5,TRBJ2-2,once,CASSYSGGTGELFF